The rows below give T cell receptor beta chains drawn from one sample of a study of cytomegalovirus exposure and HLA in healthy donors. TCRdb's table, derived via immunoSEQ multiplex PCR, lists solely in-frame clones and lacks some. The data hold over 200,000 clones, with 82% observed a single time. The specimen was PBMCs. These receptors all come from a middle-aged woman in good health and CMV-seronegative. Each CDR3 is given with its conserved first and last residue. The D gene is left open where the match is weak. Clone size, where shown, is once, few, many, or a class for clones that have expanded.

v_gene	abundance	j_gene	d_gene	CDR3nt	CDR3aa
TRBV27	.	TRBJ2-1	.	TGTGCCAGCAGCACGGGCAATGAGCAGTTCTTC	CASSTGNEQFF
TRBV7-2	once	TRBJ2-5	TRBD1	TGTGCCAGCAGCTTAGAGGTCAGGGGGCGTTTTAGGATGGAGACCCAGTACTTC	CASSLEVRGRFRMETQYF
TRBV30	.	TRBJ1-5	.	TGTGCCTGGAGTGTACGGAGGGGCGCGCCCTGGCCCCAGCATTTT	CAWSVRRGAPWPQHF
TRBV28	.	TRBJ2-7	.	TGTGCCAGCAGTTCGCCCTCAGGGCTTCCGTCCTACGAGCAGTACTTC	CASSSPSGLPSYEQYF
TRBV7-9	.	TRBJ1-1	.	TGTGCCAGCAGCTTGGAGGGTTCGCACACTGAAGCTTTCTTT	CASSLEGSHTEAFF
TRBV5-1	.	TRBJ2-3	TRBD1	TGCGCCAGCAGTCGCGACAGGGTGGGCACAGATACGCAGTATTTT	CASSRDRVGTDTQYF
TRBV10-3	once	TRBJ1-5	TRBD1	TGTGCCACCGGGACAGGTGACAATCAGCCCCAGCATTTT	CATGTGDNQPQHF
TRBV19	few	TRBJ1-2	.	TGTGCCAGTAGTATAGAGGCAGGTGATGGCTACACCTTC	CASSIEAGDGYTF
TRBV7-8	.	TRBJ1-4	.	TGTGCCAGCAGCTCTCGGGCGGGGGGTGATGAAAAACTGTTTTTT	CASSSRAGGDEKLFF
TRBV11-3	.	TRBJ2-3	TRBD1	TGTGCCAGCAGCCCAAAGCCCGACAGGGGGCCGACAGATACGCAGTATTTT	CASSPKPDRGPTDTQYF
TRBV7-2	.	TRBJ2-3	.	TGTGCCAGCAGCGGTCTATTCACAGATACGCAGTATTTT	CASSGLFTDTQYF
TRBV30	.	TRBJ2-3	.	TGTGCCTGGAGTGGATACAGAGGGAAGACAGATACGCAGTATTTT	CAWSGYRGKTDTQYF
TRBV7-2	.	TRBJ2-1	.	TGTGCCAGCACCCCGAGGACAGTGTCCTACAATGAGCAGTTCTTC	CASTPRTVSYNEQFF
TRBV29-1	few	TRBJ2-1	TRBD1	TGCAGCGTCGCCCGGTCGGGACAGGGATACAATGAGCAGTTCTTC	CSVARSGQGYNEQFF
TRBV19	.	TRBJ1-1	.	TGTGCCAGTATTGGGGGTGAGGGGGCTGAAGCTTTCTTT	CASIGGEGAEAFF
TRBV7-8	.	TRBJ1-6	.	TGTGCCAGCAGCTCACGACAGGTTTATAATTCACCCCTCCACTTT	CASSSRQVYNSPLHF
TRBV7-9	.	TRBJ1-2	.	TGTGCCAGCAGCGAAGTAGTAACGGGACTCAGCTATGGCTACACCTTC	CASSEVVTGLSYGYTF
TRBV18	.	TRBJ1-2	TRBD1	TGTGCCAGCTCACCATCGGCGCCAGGGGGCTCTAACTTACATGGCTACACCTTC	CASSPSAPGGSNLHGYTF
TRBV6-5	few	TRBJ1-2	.	TGTGCCAGCAGTTACTCGGCAGGAGGTAGCTATGGCTACACCTTC	CASSYSAGGSYGYTF
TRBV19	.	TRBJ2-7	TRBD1	TGTGCCAGTAGTACCCAGACAGGGCTCGAGCAGTACTTC	CASSTQTGLEQYF
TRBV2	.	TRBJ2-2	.	TGTGCCAGCAGGGACGACAGCACCGGGGAGCTGTTTTTT	CASRDDSTGELFF
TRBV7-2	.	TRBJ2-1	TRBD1	TGTGCCAGCAGCTTCGGACAGGGGAATGAGCAGTTCTTC	CASSFGQGNEQFF
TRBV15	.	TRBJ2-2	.	TGTGCCACCAGCAGATCGACCGGGGAGCTGTTTTTT	CATSRSTGELFF
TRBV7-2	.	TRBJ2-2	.	TGTGCCAGCAGCTTAGTGTCCAGGGCGAGCGGGGAGCTGTTTTTT	CASSLVSRASGELFF
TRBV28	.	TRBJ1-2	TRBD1	TGTGCCAGCAGGGACAGGGGAGGAGGCTACACCTTC	CASRDRGGGYTF
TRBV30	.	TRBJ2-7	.	TGTGCCTGGAGTTCAAGTACCCCCTACGAGCAGTACTTC	CAWSSSTPYEQYF
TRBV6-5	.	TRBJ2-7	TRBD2	TGTGCCAGCAGGGGGCGGGGGGGCCGTTCCTACGAGCAGTACTTC	CASRGRGGRSYEQYF
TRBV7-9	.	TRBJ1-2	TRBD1	TGTGCCAGCAGCCCCCGGGACAGGGGGCGAGGCTACACCTTC	CASSPRDRGRGYTF
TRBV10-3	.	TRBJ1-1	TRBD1	TGTGCCATCAGTGAACCCTCCACAGGGGACACTGAAGCTTTCTTT	CAISEPSTGDTEAFF
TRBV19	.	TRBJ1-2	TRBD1	TGTGCCAGTAGTACCGGGACAGGGAGGCACTCTAACTATGGCTACACCTTC	CASSTGTGRHSNYGYTF
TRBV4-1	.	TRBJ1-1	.	TGCGCCAGCGGCAAATCAGGGCTAGACACTGAAGCTTTCTTT	CASGKSGLDTEAFF
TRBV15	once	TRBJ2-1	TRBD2	TGTGCCACCAGCAGAGATTATGGACTAGCCAATGAGCAGTTCTTC	CATSRDYGLANEQFF
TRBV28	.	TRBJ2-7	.	TGTGCCAGCAGGGATGGGCTCGAGCAGTACTTC	CASRDGLEQYF
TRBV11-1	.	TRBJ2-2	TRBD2	TGTGCCAGCAGCTTAGTGGGGGGGGACCCTACCGGGGAGCTGTTTTTT	CASSLVGGDPTGELFF
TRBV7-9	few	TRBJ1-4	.	TGTGCCAGCAGTCGGGGGGAAGAAAAACTGTTTTTT	CASSRGEEKLFF
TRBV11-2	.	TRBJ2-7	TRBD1	TGTGCCAGCAGCTTAAGGGGAAGGGACAGTTTCTACGAGCAGTACTTC	CASSLRGRDSFYEQYF
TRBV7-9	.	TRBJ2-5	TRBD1	TGTGCCAGCACCCTTACAGGGGAAGAGACCCAGTACTTC	CASTLTGEETQYF
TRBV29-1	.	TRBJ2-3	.	TGCAGCACGGACTATTCCACAGATACGCAGTATTTT	CSTDYSTDTQYF
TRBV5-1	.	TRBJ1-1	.	TGCGCCAGCAGCTTGGATGTTGACATCACTGAAGCTTTCTTT	CASSLDVDITEAFF
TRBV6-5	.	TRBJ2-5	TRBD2	TGTGCCAGCAGTTACTCGCGCGGGGGTGGAGAGACCCAGTACTTC	CASSYSRGGGETQYF
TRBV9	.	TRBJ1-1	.	TGTGCCAGCAGCCCCCATCGTGGCTTGGAAGCTTTCTTT	CASSPHRGLEAFF
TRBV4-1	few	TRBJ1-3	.	TGCGCCAGCAGCCAAGCCGAGGCTGGAAACACCATATATTTT	CASSQAEAGNTIYF
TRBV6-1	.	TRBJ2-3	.	TGTGCCAGCAGTAGAGGCGGGACGGCCAGCGGTACGCAGTATTTT	CASSRGGTASGTQYF
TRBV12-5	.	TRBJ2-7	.	TGTGCTAGTGGTTTGGGCGGAACCTACGAGCAGTACTTC	CASGLGGTYEQYF